Shown below are 20 T cell receptor beta chains from a single sample sequenced in a study of blood T cells in healthy people across ages. The use of a sample-barcoded 5' primer and a J-beta primer mix characterized a second PCR of roughly 6 to 11 cycles. Each CDR3 protein gets one entry after TCRdb re-called the 5' RACE reads with MiXCR. The sample carries roughly 1,500,000 distinct CDR3 sequences, roughly a third recorded once. Sequenced sample: blood. Receptors were obtained from a woman aged 30 to 39 in good health.

This chain joins TRBV3-1 and TRBJ1-1, with D uncertain. The germline gives CDR1 LGHDT, CDR2 YNNKEL (reference sequence). The CDR3 covers 12 residues. V lost 2 bases, J lost 6 bases, and 7 bases lay in between. This CDR3 is CASSQWGAEAFF. In DNA, the CDR3 is TGTGCCAGCAGCCAATGGGGAGCTGAAGCTTTCTTT.

This rearrangement joins TRBV6-5 to TRBJ2-5; TRBD1 is a possible D gene (5 bases). Trimming removed 7 bases at V and 5 bases at J, with 14 bases between. This CDR3 is 13 amino acids long. CDR1 and CDR2 from the germline V gene are MNHEY and SVGAGI. CDR3 sequence (DNA): TGTGCCAGCAACAATGGACATCTGGAGACCCAGTACTTC. This encodes CASNNGHLETQYF.

Written as DNA, the CDR3 is TGTGCCAGCCTAGCGCCATCCTACAATGAGCAGTACTTC. It yields the protein CASLAPSYNEQYF. The V gene is TRBV6-1, the J gene TRBJ2-1, with a possible D match to TRBD2 (6 bases). The J call could be wrong; TRBJ2-7 is a better fit for the DNA end. This CDR3 spans 13 amino acids. CDR1 is MNHNS and CDR2 is SASEGT in the germline V gene.

This chain joins TRBV11-2 and TRBJ2-3; D possibly corresponds to TRBD2 (6 bases). The V end lost 5 bases, the J end lost 7 bases, and 16 bases lay between the germline ends. Per the germline V gene, CDR1 is SGHAT and CDR2 is FQNNGV. This CDR3 contains 14 residues. This CDR3 is CASSGREVAYTQYF. CDR3 nucleotides: TGTGCCAGCAGCGGAAGGGAGGTTGCATATACGCAGTATTTT.

This clonotype was observed a few times. The chain joins TRBV9 to TRBJ2-3; D possibly uses TRBD1 or TRBD2 (5 bases each). The germline CDR1 and CDR2 sequences are SGDLS and YYNGEE. The CDR3 extends over 13 amino acids. With 5 bases removed from V and 7 bases from J, the gap between germline ends came to 14 bases. The CDR3 DNA reads TGTGCCAGCAGTCGGGACGGACTTTATACGCAGTATTTT. Encoded protein: CASSRDGLYTQYF.

The J gene is TRBJ2-1, the V gene TRBV19, with 9 bases lining up with TRBD1. Germline V gene data show CDR1 as LNHDA and CDR2 as SQIVND (reference sequence). The CDR3 has 16 residues. The CDR3 here is CVGSKTRTGDYNEQFF. For the CDR3, the DNA is TGTGTCGGTAGTAAGACGAGGACAGGGGACTACAATGAGCAGTTCTTC.

This clonotype appeared a few times. This chain uses TRBV7-3 with TRBJ2-2, with D tentatively TRBD2 (6 bases). V lost 5 bases and J 5 bases, leaving 15 bases between the germline ends. Per the germline V gene, CDR1 is SGHTA and CDR2 is FQGTGA. This CDR3 contains 15 residues. The chain's CDR3 is CASSPNLRGTGELFF. The CDR3 region has the DNA TGTGCCAGCAGCCCAAATCTACGGGGGACCGGGGAGCTGTTTTTT.

This clonotype was counted a few times. The rearrangement links TRBV5-8 to TRBJ1-2; no firm D call. CDR1 is SGHTS and CDR2 is YDEGEE in the germline V gene. V shed 4 bases and J shed 7 bases, with 14 bases lying between them. The CDR3 runs 13 residues. In DNA, the CDR3 is TGTGCCAGCAGCCCCTCCGACGGAGTTGGCTACACCTTC. This codes for CASSPSDGVGYTF.

This clonotype occurred once. The chain joins TRBV12-3 or TRBV12-4 to TRBJ2-2, with unresolved D. This CDR3 is 15 amino acids long. V was clipped by 1 base and J by 4 bases, with 10 bases between them. CDR3 nucleotides: TGTGCCAGCAGTTTAGATAGTGACGGCACCGGGGAGCTGTTTTTT. As protein: CASSLDSDGTGELFF.

This rearrangement joins TRBV7-9 to TRBJ2-1; 10 positions match TRBD1. The CDR3 runs 15 residues. Unmatched junction bases numbered 7, after V lost 7 bases and J lost 4 bases. The germline V gene encodes CDR1 SEHNR and CDR2 FQNEAQ (reference sequence). CDR3 DNA: TGTGCCAGCACCCCAGGGACAGGGGTATACAATGAGCAGTTCTTC. Its protein product is CASTPGTGVYNEQFF.

The rearrangement links TRBV27 to TRBJ1-2; D not certain. V was cut by 7 bases and J by 7 bases, with 22 bases left in between. The CDR3 is 15 residues long. Germline assignment: CDR1 MNHEY and CDR2 SMNVEV (reference sequence). The CDR3 loop reads CASILSPGSGGGYTF. The CDR3 DNA sequence: TGTGCCAGCATCCTCTCCCCGGGAAGTGGCGGTGGCTACACCTTC.

Turning to this clonotype: Germline and junction disagree at one end, which may indicate a read error. V usage is TRBV4-1 and J usage is TRBJ1-2; no definite D call. The CDR3 loop spans 15 amino acids. Germline CDR1 is MGHRA and CDR2 is YSYEKL. CDR3 in amino acids: CASSSRLGKDYGCTF. As DNA, the CDR3 is TGCGCCAGCAGCTCCCGGTTGGGTAAGGACTATGGCTGCACCTTC.

There are a few counts of this clonotype. The V call is TRBV20-1, the J call TRBJ2-5; 11 positions agree with TRBD2. The V gene end was trimmed by 3 bases and the J gene end by 4 bases; junction bases not matched to a gene: 4. Germline-derived CDR1 and CDR2 are DFQATT and SNEGSKA (reference sequence). There are 14 residues in the CDR3. The CDR3 sequence is CSASPGTSGETQYF. The DNA for the CDR3 is TGCAGTGCTAGCCCTGGGACTAGCGGAGAGACCCAGTACTTC.

This clonotype was observed a handful of times. The chain joins TRBV7-9 to TRBJ1-2; the D gene is possibly TRBD1 (5 bases). Germline-derived CDR1 and CDR2 are SEHNR and FQNEAQ (reference sequence). The CDR3 contains 14 residues. Between the trimmed V and J ends, which lost 2 bases and 7 bases, there was a span of 14 bases. CDR3 amino acids: CASSLQGTSGGYTF. In DNA, the CDR3 is TGTGCCAGCAGCTTACAGGGAACGTCTGGTGGCTACACCTTC.

The chain is built from TRBV27 and TRBJ2-7; 8 nucleotides match TRBD1. In germline, CDR1 is MNHEY, CDR2 SMNVEV (reference sequence). CDR3 length: 15 amino acids. V shed 4 bases and J 3 bases; nucleotides not matched to a gene: 8. This CDR3 reads CASSSEPGGSYEQYF. The CDR3 DNA follows: TGTGCCAGCAGTTCCGAGCCAGGGGGCAGCTACGAGCAGTACTTC.

The rearrangement joins TRBV20-1 to TRBJ2-7; D gene unclear. CDR3 length equals 15 residues. Per the germline V gene, CDR1 is DFQATT and CDR2 is SNEGSKA (reference sequence). Trimming removed 1 base at V and 0 bases at J, with 13 bases between. The CDR3 spells CSARVEDQYSYEQYF. The CDR3, as DNA: TGCAGTGCTAGAGTCGAAGATCAGTACTCCTACGAGCAGTACTTC.

The rearrangement links TRBV20-1 to TRBJ2-1; 7 bases line up with TRBD2. CDR3 size: 14 residues. Germline CDR1 and CDR2: DFQATT and SNEGSKA (reference sequence). Trimming at V came to 3 bases and at J to 10 bases, leaving 12 bases not matched to a gene. The CDR3 sequence is CSASGGSPPREQFF. CDR3 DNA sequence: TGCAGTGCTAGCGGGGGGTCACCACCTCGGGAGCAGTTCTTC.

This clonotype has a single count. A read error may produce the germline difference seen at one junction end. The chain couples TRBV27 to TRBJ1-5; a possible D gene is TRBD1 (6 bases). This CDR3 is 16 amino acids long. Germline V gene lookup returns CDR1 MNHEY and CDR2 SMNVEV (reference sequence). This CDR3 reads CANSPSAGDSNQPQHF. As DNA, the CDR3 is TGTGCCAACAGTCCTTCTGCAGGGGATAGCAATCAGCCCCAGCATTTT.

This chain connects TRBV5-1 to TRBJ1-2, with 8 positions matching TRBD1. Germline values: CDR1 SGHRS, CDR2 YFSETQ. The CDR3 is 17 amino acids. The trim removed 0 bases at V and 1 base at J, leaving 8 bases unmatched. CDR3 region: CASSLGAGGFINYGYTF. DNA for the CDR3: TGCGCCAGCAGCTTGGGGGCAGGGGGCTTCATTAACTATGGCTACACCTTC.

Details on this clonotype: One end of the junction does not line up with germline, which may come from a read error. The chain recombines TRBV11-2 with TRBJ2-1, with 10 bases aligning to TRBD2. The CDR3 is 15 residues long. Germline V gene sequence: CDR1 SGHAT, CDR2 FQNNGV. The CDR3 is CDSSLVSGGTNEQFF. The CDR3 DNA reads as TGTGACAGCAGCTTAGTTAGCGGGGGGACGAATGAGCAGTTCTTC.